Reported below is one T cell receptor beta chain. As yet, its antigen is unknown. The donors (healthy individuals) were bone marrow donors. The data were taken from a study of cytomegalovirus exposure and HLA in healthy donors. PCR used 60 Vbeta primers and 13 Jbeta primers. Assay: immunoSEQ multiplex PCR; the TCRdb copy retains only in-frame clones and omits some. The sample yields approximately 110,000 clones, around three quarters seen once. General observations from the study: It was taken for granted in presence/absence analyses that sequencing depth across donors was roughly uniform. HLA allele associations emerged for 15,000 to 20,000 TCR beta sequences in a later analysis, at 0.05 false discovery rate.

The V gene's germline CDR1 is SEHNR and CDR2 FQNEAQ (reference sequence). V lost 4 bases to trimming and J lost 8 bases, with 20 bases between them. This CDR3 is 15 amino acids long. The source material was PBMCs. The chain combines TRBV7-9 with TRBJ1-2; D unresolved. This clonotype was obtained from a female donor in good health and CMV-seropositive. Here the CDR3 reads CASSSPRTSVEGYTF. The DNA of the CDR3 is TGTGCCAGCAGCTCCCCCAGGACTTCGGTGGAAGGCTACACCTTC.